The TCR beta chain under discussion was sequenced for a study of CXCR3-negative and CXCR3-positive naive CD8 T cells. In regard to this clonotype: Its antigen is currently unknown.

The sorting of each CD8+ T cell subset was done in triplicate, at under 350,000 cells each. Germline CDR1 and CDR2: SEHNR and FQNEAQ (reference sequence). This CDR3 contains 13 residues. Overall study findings and caveats: Both naive subsets carried similar amounts of surface CD5, so TCR strength was inferred from TRB CDR3 properties. CXCR3-expressing naive cells carried TRB CDR3s more hydrophobic than those of CXCR3-negative naive cells.

UMI labels and 5' RACE were used to prepare the TRB cDNA libraries. TCRdb reprocessed the 5' RACE reads, keeping one entry per CDR3 protein, no DNA. The sample has 85,000 to 90,000 distinct CDR3 sequences, and its top ten clones hold about 0.8%. V and J are TRBV7-9 and TRBJ2-7; TCRdb proposes TRBD1, but this gene call is untestable without DNA. The clonotype comes from a human donor in good health. Some clones in this sample may be carry-over from other donors' samples. Sequenced input: naive CXCR3+ CD8+ T cells from blood. Regarding subset: CD45RO-CCR7+CD27+CD95- naive CD8+ T cells expressing CXCR3 (TNR3+). CDR3 region: CASSLNPGGEQYF.